These 20 T cell receptor beta chains came from one sample sequenced in a study of CD8 T cells in Susac syndrome. It was with random hexamers that 0.5 to 1 ug RNA was reverse transcribed. MiXCR was run by TCRdb on the immunoSEQ multiplex PCR reads, yielding one entry per CDR3 protein. The sample contains 150,000 to 200,000 distinct CDR3 sequences, around 92% of which appear only once. Material: CD4+ T cells from PBMCs. The receptors were gathered from a human donor in good health.

The gene calls are TRBV4-3 and TRBJ2-3, with D possibly matching TRBD2 (7 bases). The CDR3 has 15 residues. V was cut by 1 base and J by 4 bases, with 12 bases left in between. CDR1 is LGHNA and CDR2 is YSLEER in the germline V gene. CDR3 sequence: CASSQAGGQADTQYF. As DNA, the CDR3 is TGCGCCAGCAGCCAAGCGGGGGGCCAAGCAGATACGCAGTATTTT.

A single count supports this clonotype. This sequence joins TRBV20-1 and TRBJ2-3; TRBD1 matches at 11 bases. The CDR3 has 16 amino acids. J lost 3 bases, V lost 0 bases, and 5 bases had no gene match. Germline V gives CDR1 DFQATT, CDR2 SNEGSKA (reference sequence). The CDR3 reads CSARDPGTGGTDTQYF. In DNA, the CDR3 is TGCAGTGCTAGAGATCCCGGGACAGGGGGAACAGATACGCAGTATTTT.

The CDR3 nucleotides are TGTGCCAGCTCACCTTTCGGGGGCGGATTTAATGAAAAACTGTTTTTT. It specifies CASSPFGGGFNEKLFF. The chain has TRBV18 and TRBJ1-4; TRBD1 is a possible D gene (6 bases). Between the trimmed V and J ends, which lost 3 bases and 4 bases, there was a span of 15 bases. Per germline, CDR1 KGHSH and CDR2 LQKENI. The CDR3 is 16 amino acids.

The V and J genes are TRBV18 and TRBJ2-7, with D hard to call. The CDR3 has 13 amino acids. Per the germline V gene, CDR1 is KGHSH and CDR2 is LQKENI. V lost 6 bases, J lost 2 bases, and 11 bases lay in between. CDR3 amino acids: CASSDGRTYEQYF. In nucleotides, the CDR3 is TGTGCCAGCTCGGACGGACGGACCTACGAGCAGTACTTC.

This sequence joins TRBV7-2 and TRBJ1-4; D might be TRBD1 (6 bases). CDR1 is SGHTA, CDR2 FQGNSA, per germline. The germline V and J ends were trimmed by 5 bases and 3 bases, with 16 bases remaining between them. CDR3 length: 16 amino acids. CDR3 loop: CASSHRTGRPNEKLFF. The CDR3 DNA follows: TGTGCCAGCAGCCATCGAACAGGGAGACCTAATGAAAAACTGTTTTTT.

The chain couples TRBV19 to TRBJ2-3; the match to TRBD1 covers 8 bases. V was clipped by 4 bases and J by 3 bases; unmatched bases: 3. This CDR3 is 14 amino acids long. Germline assignment: CDR1 LNHDA and CDR2 SQIVND (reference sequence). The chain's CDR3 is CASSRQGATDTQYF. As DNA, the CDR3 is TGTGCCAGTAGTAGGCAGGGGGCAACAGATACGCAGTATTTT.

This clonotype was observed once. The rearrangement uses TRBV4-2 and TRBJ1-1; 8 bases are a match to TRBD1. The germline V gene encodes CDR1 LGHNA and CDR2 YNFKEQ. This CDR3 spans 15 amino acids. V lost 0 bases to trimming and J lost 4 bases; unmatched junction nucleotides: 4. This CDR3 reads CASSQDRQGSTEAFF. The DNA of the CDR3 is TGTGCCAGCAGCCAAGATAGACAGGGGAGCACTGAAGCTTTCTTT.

The chain combines TRBV5-4 with TRBJ1-2; 7 bases are a match to TRBD1. The CDR3 runs 15 residues. V was pared by 0 bases and J by 5 bases, with 7 bases of the junction left unmatched. Germline loops: CDR1 SGHNT, CDR2 YYREEE (reference sequence). CDR3 sequence reads: CASSLAGRGGYGYTF. CDR3 coding DNA: TGTGCCAGCAGCTTGGCCGGCAGGGGGGGGTATGGCTACACCTTC.

This clonotype was detected only a few times. The chain combines TRBV2 with TRBJ1-1, with TRBD1 matching over 7 bases. Germline V lookup: CDR1 SNHLY, CDR2 FYNNEI. V lost 9 bases to trimming and J lost 6 bases; unmatched junction nucleotides: 4. The CDR3 consists of 11 residues. The CDR3 protein is CASRQGPEAFF. CDR3 coding DNA: TGTGCCAGTCGACAGGGACCTGAAGCTTTCTTT.

The rearrangement uses TRBV4-1 and TRBJ2-3, with 7 positions matching TRBD2. The CDR3 has 16 amino acids. The germline gives CDR1 MGHRA, CDR2 YSYEKL. V dropped 4 bases and J dropped 2; count of bases not matched to a gene: 9. In DNA, the CDR3 is TGCGCCAGCAGCCCGCTGACGGCGGGAGTCACAGATACGCAGTATTTT. The encoded protein is CASSPLTAGVTDTQYF.

V usage is TRBV29-1 and J usage is TRBJ1-1, with a tentative D call TRBD1 (6 bases). Germline V gene data show CDR1 as SQVTM and CDR2 as ANQGSEA. V gave up 7 bases and J gave up 0 bases, with 12 bases separating them. The CDR3 consists of 13 residues. The DNA for the CDR3 is TGCAGCGGCCGGGACACGATGAACACTGAAGCTTTCTTT. Protein: CSGRDTMNTEAFF. Variable domain in full (rest from reference TRBV29-1 and TRBJ1-1): SAVISQKPSRDICQRGTSLTIQCQVDSQVTMMFWYRQQPGQSLTLIATANQGSEATYESGFVIDKFPISRPNLTFSTLTVSNMSPEDSSIYLCSGRDTMNTEAFFGQGTRLTVV.

The chain uses TRBV5-6 and TRBJ2-1; D is uncertain. Per germline, CDR1 SGHDT and CDR2 YYEEEE. V lost 3 bases to trimming and J lost 5 bases, with 9 bases between them. There are 13 residues in the CDR3. The DNA for the CDR3 is TGTGCCAGCAGCTGGTGGGGTAACAATGAGCAGTTCTTC. This translates into CASSWWGNNEQFF.

The J gene is TRBJ1-6, the V gene TRBV9; D not resolved. Germline-derived CDR1 and CDR2 are SGDLS and YYNGEE. Deletions cut 4 bases from V and 11 bases from J, with 16 bases between. The CDR3 is 14 residues long. The CDR3 sequence is CASSPRAKSAPLHF. The CDR3 DNA follows: TGTGCCAGCAGCCCACGTGCCAAATCTGCACCCCTCCACTTT.

The chain has TRBV6-6 and TRBJ1-1, with D perhaps TRBD1 (5 bases). Germline loops: CDR1 MNHNY, CDR2 SVGAGI (reference sequence). The V and J ends lost 5 bases and 2 bases respectively, with 12 bases between them. The CDR3 has 14 residues. CDR3 nucleotide sequence: TGTGCCAGCAGTCACCGGGGGGATAACACTGAAGCTTTCTTT. It is translated as CASSHRGDNTEAFF.

The rearrangement uses TRBV6-5 and TRBJ1-2, with D possibly matching TRBD1 (6 bases). This CDR3 spans 15 amino acids. The ends were cut back, 5 bases at V and 5 bases at J, with 18 bases in the middle. In germline, CDR1 is MNHEY, CDR2 SVGAGI. CDR3 bases: TGTGCCAGCAGTCTATCCCGGACAGCGATTTATGGCTACACCTTC. It specifies CASSLSRTAIYGYTF.

The chain carries TRBV2 and TRBJ2-2; D is undetermined. V was pared by 11 bases and J by 4 bases, with 20 bases between. Germline V gene sequence: CDR1 SNHLY, CDR2 FYNNEI. The CDR3 loop spans 15 amino acids. For the CDR3, the DNA is TGTGCCGGGGTACGTGGCAGTCAAAGCACCGGGGAGCTGTTTTTT. Its protein product is CAGVRGSQSTGELFF.

This sequence joins TRBV30 and TRBJ1-2; 8 bases fit TRBD1. V lost 2 bases and J lost 4; bases outside the gene matches: 3. CDR3 length: 13 amino acids. Germline V lookup: CDR1 GTSNPN, CDR2 SVGIG (reference sequence). The CDR3 nucleotides read TGTGCCTGGAGTCTTACAGGGGGCTATGGCTACACCTTC. It yields the protein CAWSLTGGYGYTF. Complete variable domain (other parts from reference TRBV30 and TRBJ1-2): SQTIHQWPATLVQPVGSPLSLECTVEGTSNPNLYWYRQAAGRGLQLLFYSVGIGQISSEVPQNLSASRPQDRQFILSSKKLLLSDSGFYLCAWSLTGGYGYTFGSGTRLTVV.

This sequence joins TRBV7-8 and TRBJ2-7; possibly TRBD1 or TRBD2 for D (5 bases each). This CDR3 comprises 14 residues. In germline, CDR1 is SGHVS, CDR2 FQNEAQ. Trimming took 7 bases from V and 4 from J, leaving 17 bases between them. The CDR3 bases are TGTGCCAGCACCTCTTTCCGGGACGTTTACGAGCAGTACTTC. The encoded protein is CASTSFRDVYEQYF.

The chain combines TRBV7-8 with TRBJ1-5; D might be TRBD1 (6 bases). Trimming shortened V by 5 bases and J by 7 bases, and 18 bases separated the two germline ends. CDR3 size: 15 residues. From germline, CDR1 is SGHVS and CDR2 FQNEAQ. CDR3 sequence: CASSPYRAGGQPQHF. The CDR3 coding sequence is TGTGCCAGCAGCCCGTACAGGGCCGGGGGACAGCCCCAGCATTTT.

V usage is TRBV29-1 and J usage is TRBJ1-2; no firm D call. Germline V CDR1 and CDR2: SQVTM, ANQGSEA. The ends were cut back, 7 bases at V and 5 bases at J, with 11 bases in the middle. The CDR3 consists of 11 residues. The CDR3 loop reads CSAADPYGYTF. CDR3 nucleotides: TGCAGCGCTGCTGACCCATATGGCTACACCTTC.